Below are 12 T cell receptor beta chains sequenced from a single sample in a study of blood T cell repertoires in COVID-19. TCRdb's copy holds only in-frame clones and misses some; the assay was immunoSEQ multiplex PCR. The sample consists of roughly 45,000 clones, more than 90% of them appearing once. The sample comprised peripheral blood. The source is a man between 65 and 80 years old with active COVID-19.

This sequence joins TRBV4-1 and TRBJ2-3; TRBD2 agrees at 9 bases. The CDR3 is 15 residues long. The V and J ends lost 4 bases and 4 bases, in that order; junction bases with no gene match: 6. Germline CDR1 reads MGHRA; CDR2 reads YSYEKL. Written as DNA, the CDR3 is TGCGCCAGCAGCCGGGACGCGGGGGGGCCAGATACGCAGTATTTT. It encodes CASSRDAGGPDTQYF.

V and J are TRBV7-9 and TRBJ1-2; D possibly corresponds to TRBD1 (6 bases). The germline V gene encodes CDR1 SEHNR and CDR2 FQNEAQ (reference sequence). Trimming took 5 bases from V and 4 from J, leaving 8 bases between them. The CDR3 contains 12 residues. In DNA form, the CDR3 reads TGTGCCAGCAGCCAGGACAGCTATGGCTACACCTTC. Its protein product is CASSQDSYGYTF.

The gene calls are TRBV24-1 and TRBJ2-1; D is possibly TRBD2 (6 bases). V was pared by 3 bases and J by 6 bases, with 17 bases between. Germline values: CDR1 KGHDR, CDR2 SFDVKD. This CDR3 is built from 16 residues. The CDR3 reads CATSDNRLGPGNEQFF. For the CDR3, the DNA is TGTGCCACCAGTGATAACCGACTAGGGCCTGGCAATGAGCAGTTCTTC.

The chain joins TRBV6-2 or TRBV6-3 to TRBJ2-7, with 7 bases fitting TRBD2. V shed 2 bases, J shed 4 bases, and the junction held 11 bases outside the gene matches. The CDR3 spans 16 residues. Germline CDR1 and CDR2: MNHEY and SVGEGT. This CDR3 is CASSYIWTSREYEQYF. CDR3 DNA: TGTGCCAGCAGTTACATCTGGACTAGTCGTGAATACGAGCAGTACTTC.

V is TRBV28 and J is TRBJ1-2, with TRBD1 identical over 7 bases. The V and J ends lost 5 bases and 7 bases, in that order; junction bases with no gene match: 13. The CDR3 contains 15 residues. The germline CDR1 and CDR2 sequences are MDHEN and SYDVKM. The CDR3 spells CASSISRGEVGGYTF. The CDR3 coding sequence is TGTGCCAGCAGTATATCCAGGGGGGAAGTTGGTGGCTACACCTTC.

The chain joins TRBV11-2 to TRBJ2-3; TRBD2 matches 15 bases. The CDR3 totals 17 residues. The V gene end was trimmed by 5 bases and the J gene end by 3 bases; junction bases not matched to a gene: 6. Germline values: CDR1 SGHAT, CDR2 FQNNGV. In nucleotides, the CDR3 is TGTGCCAGCAGCCTTTGGACTAGCGGGGGGGCAACAGATACGCAGTATTTT. Translated: CASSLWTSGGATDTQYF.

The CDR3 reads CATSDLIAPPGQPSYNEQFF. In DNA, the CDR3 is TGTGCCACCAGTGATTTGATAGCCCCCCCGGGACAGCCTTCCTACAATGAGCAGTTCTTC. This chain uses TRBV24-1 with TRBJ2-1, with TRBD1 matching 7 bases. CDR3 length: 20 residues. Germline values: CDR1 KGHDR, CDR2 SFDVKD. J lost 1 base, V lost 0 bases, and 14 bases had no gene match.

V usage is TRBV28 and J usage is TRBJ2-5; D might be TRBD2 (7 bases). Between the trimmed V and J ends, which lost 3 bases and 5 bases, there was a span of 13 bases. Germline lookup yields CDR1 MDHEN and CDR2 SYDVKM. The CDR3 has 14 residues. CDR3 residues: CASSFGGAGETQYF. The CDR3 coding sequence is TGTGCCAGCAGTTTTGGGGGGGCGGGTGAGACCCAGTACTTC.

The chain recombines TRBV10-1 with TRBJ2-7; D is possibly TRBD2 (6 bases). V lost 0 bases to trimming and J lost 4 bases, with 13 bases between them. CDR3 length: 15 residues. The germline CDR1 and CDR2 sequences are WNHNN and SYGVQD (reference sequence). The CDR3, as DNA: TGCGCCAGCAGTGAGTCATTAGCGGAGTTGTACGAGCAGTACTTC. This gives the protein CASSESLAELYEQYF.

The chain has TRBV7-6 and TRBJ2-2; 7 bases are shared with TRBD1. The germline V gene encodes CDR1 SGHVS and CDR2 FNYEAQ. This CDR3 region has 16 residues. V lost 4 bases and J lost 4; bases outside the gene matches: 9. CDR3 coding DNA: TGTGCCAGCAGCTCACGAAGACAGGGTGGCACCGGGGAGCTGTTTTTT. Protein product: CASSSRRQGGTGELFF.

This clone was detected once. This chain uses TRBV5-6 with TRBJ2-5; the D is unclear. The CDR3 has 14 amino acids. Germline V CDR1 and CDR2: SGHDT, YYEEEE. V was shortened by 1 base and J by 4 bases, with 11 bases between the two germline ends. In nucleotides, the CDR3 is TGTGCCAGCAGCTTGATAAGCTCAGGAGAGACCCAGTACTTC. Protein product: CASSLISSGETQYF.

The CDR3 bases are TGTGCCAGCAGTGACGCGGGACTAGCGTCTAATGAGCAGTTCTTC. The encoded protein is CASSDAGLASNEQFF. The chain recombines TRBV6-4 with TRBJ2-1, with 10 positions matching TRBD2. Losses at the gene ends were 2 bases for V and 7 bases for J; bases not matched to a gene: 5. Germline-derived CDR1 and CDR2 are MRHNA and SNTAGT. The CDR3 consists of 15 residues.